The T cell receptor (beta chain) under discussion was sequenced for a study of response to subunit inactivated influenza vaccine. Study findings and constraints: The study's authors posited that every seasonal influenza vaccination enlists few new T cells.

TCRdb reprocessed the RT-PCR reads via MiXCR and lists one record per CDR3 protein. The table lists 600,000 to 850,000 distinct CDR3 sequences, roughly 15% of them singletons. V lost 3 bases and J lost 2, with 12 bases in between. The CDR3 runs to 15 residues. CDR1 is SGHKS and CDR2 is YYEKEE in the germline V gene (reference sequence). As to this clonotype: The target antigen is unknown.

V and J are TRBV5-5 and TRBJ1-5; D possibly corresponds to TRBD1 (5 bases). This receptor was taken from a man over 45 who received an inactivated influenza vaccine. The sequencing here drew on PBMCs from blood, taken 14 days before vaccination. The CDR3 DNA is TGTGCCAGCAGCTGGGGGACCGGCGGCAATCAGCCCCAGCATTTT. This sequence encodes CASSWGTGGNQPQHF.